What follows describes a single T cell receptor (beta chain). The antigen is unknown. CDR3 size: 14 residues. Per germline, CDR1 SGHRS and CDR2 YFSETQ. V was clipped by 5 bases and J by 3 bases; unmatched bases: 5. The data were obtained in a study of cytomegalovirus exposure and HLA in healthy donors. Points from the study as a whole: The availability of immune exposure information extended only to CMV serostatus. Three chains linked to CMV were shown in vitro to be specific for CMV antigens.

60 Vbeta and 13 Jbeta primers were used in PCR. Clones were read by immunoSEQ multiplex PCR, and TCRdb kept only the in-frame ones, dropping some. The table includes about 120,000 clones, more than 70% detected once. The sequence was obtained from a man in his thirties or forties in good health and CMV-seronegative. Sequenced material: PBMCs. V is TRBV5-1 and J is TRBJ2-3, with TRBD2 matching over 8 bases. CDR3 DNA sequence: TGCGCCAGCAGAACGGGGGGGTTGACAGATACGCAGTATTTT. Protein: CASRTGGLTDTQYF. Full variable domain (rest looked up from reference TRBV5-1 and TRBJ2-3): KAGVTQTPRYLIKTRGQQVTLSCSPISGHRSVSWYQQTPGQGLQFLFEYFSETQRNKGNFPGRFSGRQFSNSRSEMNVSTLELGDSALYLCASRTGGLTDTQYFGPGTRLTVL.